This T cell receptor beta chain stems from a study of blood T cell repertoires in COVID-19. Study as a whole: Samples taken during acute and convalescent COVID-19 were collected in the United States, Italy and Spain. From T cells, B-cell-depleted T cells, or PBMCs came the material, which was cDNA or gDNA.

In its sample, this clone was seen once. This CDR3 comprises 11 residues. Trimming took off 1 base at V and 12 bases at J, with 7 bases between the two ends. Original data processing: From reference gene primer amplification, estimates of nucleated cell counts were derived. Libraries were prepared by immunoSEQ multiplex PCR; TCRdb keeps only in-frame clonotypes and omits some of them. The V and J calls and clone size come from that table; D and trimming were worked out from the DNA. Here the sample spans around 54,000 clones, 75% to 85% being singletons. This sequence was found in a woman aged 55-69 years with acute or convalescent COVID-19. The chain uses TRBV12-3 or TRBV12-4 and TRBJ2-1; D is uncertain. Sequenced sample: peripheral blood. Written as DNA, the CDR3 is TGTGCCAGCAGTTTAGTTGTATTGCAGTTCTTC. Protein: CASSLVVLQFF.